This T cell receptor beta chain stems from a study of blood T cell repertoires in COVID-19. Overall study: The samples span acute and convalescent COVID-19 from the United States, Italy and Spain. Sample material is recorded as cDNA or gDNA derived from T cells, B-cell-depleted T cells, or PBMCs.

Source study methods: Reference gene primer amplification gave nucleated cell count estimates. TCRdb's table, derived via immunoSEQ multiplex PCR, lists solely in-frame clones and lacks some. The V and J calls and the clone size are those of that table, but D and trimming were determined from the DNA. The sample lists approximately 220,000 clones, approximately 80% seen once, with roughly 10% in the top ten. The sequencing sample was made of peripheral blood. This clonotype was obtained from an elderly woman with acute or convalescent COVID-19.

CDR3 in DNA: TGTGCCAGCAGGGGGGAGGGGCCCTTTTACTATGGCTACACCTTC. Protein product: CASRGEGPFYYGYTF. The J gene is TRBJ1-2, the V gene TRBV6-5, with D possibly being TRBD1 (5 bases). CDR1 and CDR2 (germline): MNHEY, SVGAGI. This CDR3 has 15 amino acids. The V end was cut by 6 bases, the J end by 3 bases, with 17 bases between.